These T cell receptor beta chains were read from a single sample in a study of blood T cell repertoires in COVID-19. The protocol was immunoSEQ multiplex PCR, while the TCRdb copy is restricted to in-frame clones and leaves out a portion. The sample has some 30,000 clones, around 87% seen once; the top ten hold 35% to 55%. The source material was peripheral blood. These receptors came from a human donor in a cohort sampled during active COVID-19. Both conserved end residues are part of each CDR3. A D gene is named only where the DNA matches it firmly. Clone size is not always given. Where it is, it says once, few, many or a class for expanded clones.

>TRBJ2-7|NA|NA|TRBV6-1
CASSEGIPGTRGYEQYF
TGTGCCAGCAGTGAAGGTATTCCGGGGACCCGGGGGTACGAGCAGTACTTC
>TRBJ2-5|NA|TRBD1|TRBV7-7
CASSLGGGTGGKETQYF
TGTGCCAGCAGCTTAGGAGGGGGGACAGGGGGAAAAGAGACCCAGTACTTC
>TRBJ2-7|NA|TRBD1|TRBV10-2
CASSRQGDSYEQYF
TGCGCCAGCAGCCGACAGGGAGACTCCTACGAGCAGTACTTC
>TRBJ2-3|NA|TRBD1|TRBV4-3
CASSQGRQGGTDTQYF
TGCGCCAGCAGCCAAGGCCGACAGGGGGGCACAGATACGCAGTATTTT
>TRBJ2-4|NA|NA|TRBV27
CASPKCRGLAKNIQYF
TGTGCCAGCCCTAAGTGCAGAGGCCTAGCCAAAAACATTCAGTACTTC
>TRBJ1-2|NA|TRBD1|TRBV5-1
CASSLETGTGYTF
TGCGCCAGCAGCTTGGAGACAGGGACTGGCTACACCTTC
>TRBJ2-3|NA|NA|TRBV9
CASSVIGGGTDTQYF
TGTGCCAGCAGCGTAATAGGGGGGGGCACAGATACGCAGTATTTT
>TRBJ2-2|NA|NA|TRBV3-1/TRBV3-2
CASSHRASGELFF
TGTGCCAGCAGCCACAGGGCCAGCGGGGAGCTGTTTTTT
>TRBJ2-5|NA|TRBD2|TRBV7-9
CASSFGSGGAQETQYF
TGTGCCAGCAGTTTCGGGAGCGGGGGGGCCCAAGAGACCCAGTACTTC
>TRBJ2-5|NA|NA|TRBV11-2
CASSLQTVGGRETQYF
TGTGCCAGCAGCTTACAAACAGTGGGGGGTCGAGAGACCCAGTACTTC
>TRBJ2-3|NA|TRBD2|TRBV24-1
CATSDNSGGSDTQYF
TGTGCCACCAGTGATAATTCGGGGGGTTCAGATACGCAGTATTTT
>TRBJ2-1|NA|TRBD1|TRBV5-1
CASSFGQGSGVRGNEQFF
TGCGCCAGCAGCTTTGGACAGGGGTCCGGGGTACGGGGCAATGAGCAGTTCTTC
>TRBJ2-6|NA|NA|TRBV6-5
CASSRVSSGANVLTF
TGTGCCAGCAGCCGTGTTAGCTCTGGGGCCAACGTCCTGACTTTC
>TRBJ1-2|NA|NA|TRBV24-1
CATSDLLGYTF
TGTGCCACCAGTGATTTACTTGGCTACACCTTC
>TRBJ2-2|NA|TRBD1|TRBV18
CASSPNRGRFMTGELFF
TGTGCCAGCTCACCTAACAGGGGGCGTTTCATGACCGGGGAGCTGTTTTTT
>TRBJ1-1|NA|NA|TRBV6-5
CASSYSMGVNTEAFF
TGTGCCAGCAGTTACTCGATGGGAGTGAACACTGAAGCTTTCTTT
>TRBJ1-5|NA|TRBD1|TRBV15
CATSRDGQVRGLQHF
TGTGCCACCAGCAGAGATGGACAGGTCCGCGGTCTCCAGCATTTT
>TRBJ2-5|NA|TRBD2|TRBV6-5
CASVPTGGWETQYF
TGTGCCAGCGTACCGACGGGAGGTTGGGAGACCCAGTACTTC
>TRBJ2-5|NA|TRBD2|TRBV13
CASSLTAGARQETQYF
TGTGCCAGCAGCTTGACAGCGGGGGCACGGCAAGAGACCCAGTACTTC
>TRBJ2-2|NA|TRBD1|TRBV12-5
CASAPQGATGELFF
TGTGCTAGTGCTCCACAGGGGGCCACCGGGGAGCTGTTTTTT
>TRBJ1-3|NA|TRBD1|TRBV7-9
CASSPRQGALGNTIYF
TGTGCCAGCAGTCCCCGACAGGGGGCTCTAGGAAACACCATATATTTT
>TRBJ1-5|NA|NA|TRBV28
CASSLWRNQPQHF
TGTGCCAGCAGTTTATGGAGGAATCAGCCCCAGCATTTT
>TRBJ2-7|once|TRBD1|TRBV29-1
CSVERTGASYEQYF
TGCAGCGTTGAACGGACAGGGGCTTCCTACGAGCAGTACTTC
>TRBJ2-7|NA|NA|TRBV20-1
CSAIQGYEQYF
TGCAGTGCTATACAGGGCTACGAGCAGTACTTC
>TRBJ2-7|NA|TRBD1|TRBV7-2
CASRRTGDYEQYF
TGTGCCAGCAGACGGACAGGGGACTACGAGCAGTACTTC
>TRBJ2-1|NA|TRBD2|TRBV3-1/TRBV3-2
CASSQSVAGGPDEQFF
TGTGCCAGCAGCCAGTCAGTAGCGGGGGGGCCTGACGAGCAGTTCTTC
>TRBJ2-2|few|NA|TRBV2
CASRATATGELFF
TGTGCCAGCAGAGCCACTGCCACCGGGGAGCTGTTTTTT